This section outlines one T cell receptor beta chain sequence together with its context. Its antigen is not known. The data were taken from a study of cytomegalovirus exposure and HLA in healthy donors. In germline, CDR1 is SGHRS, CDR2 YFSETQ. This CDR3 has 15 amino acids. J gave up 5 bases and V 0 bases, and 7 bases lay outside the gene matches. Findings of the study overall: Presence/absence analysis assumed near-uniform sequencing depth across donors. No immune exposure information besides CMV serostatus was available.

PCR used 60 Vbeta primers and 13 Jbeta primers. Produced via immunoSEQ multiplex PCR; TCRdb's table is partial and in-frame only. The table records roughly 180,000 clones, around 74% of them present only once. The chain carries TRBV5-1 and TRBJ2-7, with 8 bases that match TRBD2. This TCR was sampled from a female donor in good health and CMV-seronegative. The sequencing input was PBMCs. CDR3: CASSLVAGGGNEQYF. CDR3 nucleotides: TGCGCCAGCAGCTTGGTCGCGGGGGGTGGGAACGAGCAGTACTTC.